This T cell receptor beta chain was identified in a study of blood T cell repertoires in COVID-19. Germline CDR1 reads MNHEY; CDR2 reads SMNVEV (reference sequence). This CDR3 contains 13 residues. V was clipped by 2 bases and J by 0 bases, with 5 bases between them. Seattle cases were enrolled at active infection and followed longitudinally. The authors' processing: Amplification of reference gene primers was used by the study to estimate nucleated cell counts. The protocol was immunoSEQ multiplex PCR, while the TCRdb copy is restricted to in-frame clones and leaves out a portion. For V, J and clone size, that table is used; D and trimming come from the DNA. The sample lists 200,000 to 300,000 clones, 91% occurring once. About this clone itself: Different DNA sequences within this sample yield the same CDR3.

The chain joins TRBV27 to TRBJ2-7; D may be TRBD1 (5 bases). The sequencing sample was made of peripheral blood. The clonotype was recovered from a person between 18 and 30 years old with COVID-19, enrolled during active disease. The CDR3 bases are TGTGCCAGCAGTTTAGACAGCTCCTACGAGCAGTACTTC. Protein: CASSLDSSYEQYF.